This T cell receptor beta chain is from a study of T cell responses to AZD1222 COVID-19 vaccine. Study-wide results and limits: Repertoire sampling occurred only after the peak T cell response. Among the donors, most were white British and more were female, and clonal diversity was possibly underestimated. A rise in Spike-specific TCR breadth and depth followed two AZD1222 doses. Spike-wide vaccine-associated CD4 TCRs dominated at 160-218 and 743-854.

This clone occurred once. The antigen remains undetermined. Profiled with immunoSEQ multiplex PCR; TCRdb holds only in-frame clones, not every one. The sample comprises about 200,000 clones, roughly 94% of which are singletons, and 1.7% rests with the top ten. This sample comprised peripheral blood, obtained 28 days after the second dose of the MenACWY control vaccine. The origin of this receptor is an adult who received the MenACWY meningococcal vaccine as a control.

Here the CDR3 DNA reads TGTGCCAGCAGTTTAAAAAGCAACACTGAAGCTTTCTTT. Its protein is CASSLKSNTEAFF. The chain combines TRBV28 with TRBJ1-1; D unresolved. Germline assignment: CDR1 MDHEN and CDR2 SYDVKM. CDR3 length equals 13 residues. V lost 2 bases and J lost 2, with 6 bases in between.